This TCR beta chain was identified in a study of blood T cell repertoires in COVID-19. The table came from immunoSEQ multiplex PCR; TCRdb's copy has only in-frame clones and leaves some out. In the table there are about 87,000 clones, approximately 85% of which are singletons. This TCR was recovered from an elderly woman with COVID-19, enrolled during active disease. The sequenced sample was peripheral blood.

This CDR3 is CASSEVGGNTEAFF. CDR3 in DNA: TGCGCCAGCAGTGAGGTCGGAGGGAACACTGAAGCTTTCTTT. The chain has TRBV10-2 and TRBJ1-1; D is uncertain. The germline V gene encodes CDR1 WSHSY and CDR2 SAAADI. V was clipped by 2 bases and J by 1 base, with 8 bases between them. The CDR3 runs to 14 residues.